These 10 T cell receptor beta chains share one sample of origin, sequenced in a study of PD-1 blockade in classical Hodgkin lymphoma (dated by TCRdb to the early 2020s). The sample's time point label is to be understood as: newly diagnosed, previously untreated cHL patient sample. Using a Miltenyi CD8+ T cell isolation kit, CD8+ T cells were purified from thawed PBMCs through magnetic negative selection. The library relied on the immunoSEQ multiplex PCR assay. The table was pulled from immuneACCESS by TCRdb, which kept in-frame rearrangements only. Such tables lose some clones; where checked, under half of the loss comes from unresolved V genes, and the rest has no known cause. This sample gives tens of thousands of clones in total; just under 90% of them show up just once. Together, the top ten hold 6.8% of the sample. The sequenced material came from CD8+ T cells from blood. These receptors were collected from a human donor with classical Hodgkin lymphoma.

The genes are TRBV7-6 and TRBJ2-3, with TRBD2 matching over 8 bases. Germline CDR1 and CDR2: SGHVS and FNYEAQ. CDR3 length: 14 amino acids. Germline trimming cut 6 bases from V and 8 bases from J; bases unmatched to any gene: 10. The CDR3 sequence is CASSLGGADGTQYF. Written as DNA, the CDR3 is TGTGCCAGCAGTCTCGGGGGGGCCGATGGTACGCAGTATTTT.

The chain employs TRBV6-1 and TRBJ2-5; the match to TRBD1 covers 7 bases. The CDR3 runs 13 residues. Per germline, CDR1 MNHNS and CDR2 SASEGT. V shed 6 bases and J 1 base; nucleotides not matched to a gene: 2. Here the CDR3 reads CASRAGGQETQYF. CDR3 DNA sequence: TGTGCCAGCAGAGCAGGGGGCCAAGAGACCCAGTACTTC.

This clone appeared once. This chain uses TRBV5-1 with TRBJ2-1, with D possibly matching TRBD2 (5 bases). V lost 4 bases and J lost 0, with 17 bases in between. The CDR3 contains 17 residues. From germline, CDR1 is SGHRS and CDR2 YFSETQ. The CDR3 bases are TGCGCCAGCAGCGAAGCGGATTTTCTAAGCTCCTACAATGAGCAGTTCTTC. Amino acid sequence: CASSEADFLSSYNEQFF.

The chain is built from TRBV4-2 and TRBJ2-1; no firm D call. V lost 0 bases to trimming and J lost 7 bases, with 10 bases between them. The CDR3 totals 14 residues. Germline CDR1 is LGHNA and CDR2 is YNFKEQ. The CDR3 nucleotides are TGTGCCAGCAGCCAAGAAGGATTAGGAAATGAGCAGTTCTTC. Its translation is CASSQEGLGNEQFF.

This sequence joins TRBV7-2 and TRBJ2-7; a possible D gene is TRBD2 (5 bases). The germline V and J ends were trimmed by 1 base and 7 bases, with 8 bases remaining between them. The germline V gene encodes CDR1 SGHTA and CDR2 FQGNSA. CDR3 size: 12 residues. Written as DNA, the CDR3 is TGTGCCAGCAGCTTAGGCTCGGGAGAGCAGTACTTC. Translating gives CASSLGSGEQYF. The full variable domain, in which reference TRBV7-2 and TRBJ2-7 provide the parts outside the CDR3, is GAGVSQSPSNKVTEKGKDVELRCDPISGHTALYWYRQSLGQGLEFLIYFQGNSAPDKSGLPSDRFSAERTGGSVSTLTIQRTQQEDSAVYLCASSLGSGEQYFGPGTRLTVT.

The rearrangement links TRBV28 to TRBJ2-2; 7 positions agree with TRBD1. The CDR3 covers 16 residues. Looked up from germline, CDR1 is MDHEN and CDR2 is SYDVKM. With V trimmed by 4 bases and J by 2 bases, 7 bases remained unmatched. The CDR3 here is CASSSKGQINTGELFF. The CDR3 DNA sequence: TGTGCCAGCAGTTCTAAGGGACAGATAAACACCGGGGAGCTGTTTTTT.

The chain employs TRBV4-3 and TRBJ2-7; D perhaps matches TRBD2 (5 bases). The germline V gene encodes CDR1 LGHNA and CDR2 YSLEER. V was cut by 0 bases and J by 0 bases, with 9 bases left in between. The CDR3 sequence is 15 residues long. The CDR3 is CASSQDAGISYEQYF. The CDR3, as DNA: TGCGCCAGCAGCCAAGATGCGGGCATCTCCTACGAGCAGTACTTC.

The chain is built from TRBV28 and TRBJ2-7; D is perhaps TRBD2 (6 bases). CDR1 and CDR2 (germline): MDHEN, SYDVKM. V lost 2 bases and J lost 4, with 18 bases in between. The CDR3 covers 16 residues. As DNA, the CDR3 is TGTGCCAGCAGTTTAATCTCGAGCGGGCGGATGTACGAGCAGTACTTC. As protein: CASSLISSGRMYEQYF.

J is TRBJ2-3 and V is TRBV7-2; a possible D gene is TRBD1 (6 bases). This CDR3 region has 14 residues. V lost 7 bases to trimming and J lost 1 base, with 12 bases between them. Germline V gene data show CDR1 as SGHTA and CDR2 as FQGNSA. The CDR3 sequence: CASTLQGRTDTQYF. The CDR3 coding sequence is TGTGCCAGCACCCTACAGGGCCGCACAGATACGCAGTATTTT.

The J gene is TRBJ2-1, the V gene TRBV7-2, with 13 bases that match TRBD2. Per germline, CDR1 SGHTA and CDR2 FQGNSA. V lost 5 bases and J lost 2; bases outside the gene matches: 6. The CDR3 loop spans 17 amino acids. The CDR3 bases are TGTGCCAGCAGCCTAAAGGGACTAGCGGGAACCTACAATGAGCAGTTCTTC. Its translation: CASSLKGLAGTYNEQFF.